This TCR beta chain was recorded in a study of shared clonotypes between healthy human individuals. About the study: Samples came from a couple of female and three male donors aged 18 to 49.

Per the germline V gene, CDR1 is SGHAT and CDR2 is FQNNGV. The CDR3 has 12 residues. Trimming stripped 3 bases from V and 5 bases from J, with 8 bases between. CD45RO-negative CD8 cells positively selected for CCR7 made up the naive population, which excluded terminally differentiated effector memory CD45RA+ cells. Study donors comprised healthy, HIV-negative adults devoid of recent acute infection or vaccination. About this clone itself: This CDR3 is also generated by other DNA sequences in the sample.

Approximately 220 ng DNA, tens of thousands of T cell genomes, went into each sorted-subset replicate PCR. The protocol was immunoSEQ multiplex PCR, while the TCRdb copy is restricted to in-frame clones and leaves out a portion. The sample contains millions of clones, just under 95% of which appear only once. The receptor's source is a man between 18 and 35 years old in good health. The chain links TRBV11-2 to TRBJ2-7; D is perhaps TRBD1 (5 bases). The material sequenced was naive CD8+ T cells sorted from blood. The CDR3 protein is CASSFDRDEQYF. CDR3 nucleotides: TGTGCCAGCAGCTTCGACAGAGACGAGCAGTACTTC.